A selection of T cell receptor beta chains follows, all from one sample in a study of blood T cell repertoires in COVID-19. Assay: immunoSEQ multiplex PCR; the TCRdb copy retains only in-frame clones and omits some. Here the sample spans about 120,000 clones, approximately 85% being singletons. The material sequenced was peripheral blood. These receptors were taken from a man younger than 40 with COVID-19, enrolled during active disease. The CDR3 runs from the conserved cysteine through the conserved F or W. The D gene is left open where the match is weak. Part of the rows lack a size; the others show once, few, many or a class for expanded clones.

>.|TRBD1|TRBJ2-5|TRBV5-1
TGCGCCAGCAGCTTCGGGACAGGCCAAGAGACCCAGTACTTC
CASSFGTGQETQYF
>.|TRBD1|TRBJ1-2|TRBV5-4
TGTGCCAGCAGCTTTGAGGGACAGCGTCTCTATGGCTACACCTTC
CASSFEGQRLYGYTF
>.|.|TRBJ2-7|TRBV5-1
TGCGCCAGCAGCTTGTCACTAGGGGGCGGGGACGAGCAGTACTTC
CASSLSLGGGDEQYF
>.|.|TRBJ2-5|TRBV28
TGTGCCACCCGACGCGGCTTAGAGACCCAGTACTTC
CATRRGLETQYF
>.|.|TRBJ1-5|TRBV6-1
TGTGCCAGCAGTGAATGGGCGGGTAGCAATCAGCCCCAGCATTTT
CASSEWAGSNQPQHF
>.|TRBD1|TRBJ1-2|TRBV28
TGTGCCAGCAGTTCCGCTGACAGGGGAGTAAGTGGCTACACCTTC
CASSSADRGVSGYTF
>few|.|TRBJ2-7|TRBV10-3
TGTGCCATCAGCGAGTCGATCCAAAGGGGCGACGAGCAGTACTTC
CAISESIQRGDEQYF
>.|TRBD2|TRBJ2-7|TRBV29-1
TGCAGCGTTGTAGGAGTAGCGGGAGGGCCTACGAAGTTGGAGCAGTACTTC
CSVVGVAGGPTKLEQYF
>.|TRBD1|TRBJ1-2|TRBV14
TGTGCCAGCAGCCAAGTCGGGACAGATGGCTACACCTTC
CASSQVGTDGYTF
>few|.|TRBJ1-1|TRBV24-1
TGTGCCACCAGTGGAACCAGACTTGAAGCTTTCTTT
CATSGTRLEAFF
>few|.|TRBJ2-3|TRBV2
TGTGCCAGCAGGACGAGAGGTGGCACAGATACGCAGTATTTT
CASRTRGGTDTQYF
>.|.|TRBJ2-3|TRBV27
TGTGCCAGCAGTTTGGAGGGCGGGGCAGATACGCAGTATTTT
CASSLEGGADTQYF
>.|.|TRBJ1-1|TRBV5-1
TGCGCCAGCAGCTTCTCACTCATGAACACTGAAGCTTTCTTT
CASSFSLMNTEAFF
>medium-sized|TRBD1|TRBJ1-2|TRBV18
TGTGCCAGCTCAAGACAGGGAAGCTATGGCTACACCTTC
CASSRQGSYGYTF
>once|TRBD1|TRBJ1-4|TRBV28
TGTGCCAGCAGTTTGGGACAGCCGCTTGAAAAACTGTTTTTT
CASSLGQPLEKLFF
>.|TRBD1|TRBJ1-1|TRBV5-1
TGCGCCAGCAGGAGTACTATCGGGACAGCGACTGAAGCTTTCTTT
CASRSTIGTATEAFF
>.|.|TRBJ2-3|TRBV13
TGTGCCAGCAGCTTAGGGCGGCGCACAGATACGCAGTATTTT
CASSLGRRTDTQYF
>.|.|TRBJ2-4|TRBV7-9
TGTGCCAGCAGCGGTAATATTGGAGACATTCAGTACTTC
CASSGNIGDIQYF
>.|.|TRBJ2-1|TRBV9
TGTGCCAGCAGCACACGACACAACAATGAGCAGTTCTTC
CASSTRHNNEQFF
>.|TRBD2|TRBJ2-1|TRBV11-2
TGTGCCAGCAGCCCAGTAAGCGGGAGAACCTACAATGAGCAGTTCTTC
CASSPVSGRTYNEQFF
>once|.|TRBJ2-5|TRBV11-3
TGTGCCAGCAGCTTAGATGAGGAGACCCAGTACTTC
CASSLDEETQYF
>.|.|TRBJ2-1|TRBV27
TGTGCCAGCAGTTCCATTCCCCCACTAGCTATAGGTTACAATGAGCAGTTCTTC
CASSSIPPLAIGYNEQFF
>.|TRBD2|TRBJ2-1|TRBV14
TGTGCCAGCAGCCAAGGGCGGGGGGCCTACAATGAGCAGTTCTTC
CASSQGRGAYNEQFF
>.|.|TRBJ1-6|TRBV5-4
TGTGCCAGCAGCTTGGCGGGGGTCGGTTCACCCCTCCACTTT
CASSLAGVGSPLHF
>.|.|TRBJ2-3|TRBV6-5
TGTGCCAGCAGTTACCCCTGGGCGGATACGCAGTATTTT
CASSYPWADTQYF
>.|.|TRBJ1-4|TRBV10-3
TGTGCCATCAGTGAGTCGAGTAATGAAAAACTGTTTTTT
CAISESSNEKLFF
>.|.|TRBJ1-6|TRBV30
TGTGCCACTGGACTGAGCTCCTATAATTCACCCCTCCACTTT
CATGLSSYNSPLHF
>few|TRBD2|TRBJ2-3|TRBV7-2
TGTGCCAGCAGCTTAGCTCCTGGCGGGGGGGTCACAGATACGCAGTATTTT
CASSLAPGGGVTDTQYF
>.|TRBD1|TRBJ1-2|TRBV2
TGTGCCAGCAGTGACAGGACAGGGGGCCATGGCTACACCTTC
CASSDRTGGHGYTF
>.|TRBD1|TRBJ2-7|TRBV2
TGTGCCAGCAGGGGACAGACCAGCTCCTACGAGCAGTACTTC
CASRGQTSSYEQYF
>.|TRBD1|TRBJ2-7|TRBV15
TGTGCCACCAGCAGAGAGACAGGGGGCTCCTACGAGCAGTACTTT
CATSRETGGSYEQYF
>.|TRBD2|TRBJ2-7|TRBV5-6
TGTGCCAGCAGCGGAACGGGAGGACATTACGAGCAGTACTTC
CASSGTGGHYEQYF
>.|.|TRBJ2-3|TRBV5-1
TGCGCCAGCAGCTATGACAGGTCCTCCACAGATACGCAGTATTTT
CASSYDRSSTDTQYF
>once|.|TRBJ2-5|TRBV9
TGTGCCAGCAGCGTAGACGGGTTTGGGGAGACCCAGTACTTC
CASSVDGFGETQYF
>few|TRBD1|TRBJ1-5|TRBV6-1
TGTGCCAGCAGTGAGAGGGGGACAGGCCTCTATAGCAATCAGCCCCAGCATTTT
CASSERGTGLYSNQPQHF
>.|.|TRBJ1-2|TRBV29-1
TGCAGCGCCGGGGTGAGGGGGAAGAGCTACACCTTC
CSAGVRGKSYTF
>.|TRBD2|TRBJ2-1|TRBV18
TGTGCCAGCTCAGATCCCGGGACTACCTCCTACAATGAGCAGTTCTTC
CASSDPGTTSYNEQFF
>.|TRBD1|TRBJ1-1|TRBV7-2
TGTGCCAGCAGACCTACCCCGGGACAGGGGGGTCCGAACACTGAAGCTTTCTTT
CASRPTPGQGGPNTEAFF
>.|.|TRBJ2-1|TRBV11-3
TGTGCCAGCAGTTCTAGAGACAATGAGCAGTTCTTC
CASSSRDNEQFF